Shown below are 14 T cell receptor beta chains from a single sample sequenced in a study of cytomegalovirus exposure and HLA in healthy donors. Primers included in the PCR were 60 Vbeta and 13 Jbeta primers. The data were produced by immunoSEQ multiplex PCR, yet TCRdb's version contains in-frame clones alone and is incomplete. This table has some 140,000 clones, 60% to 85% appearing once. The material sequenced was PBMCs. The source is a woman between 35 and 50 years old in good health and CMV-seronegative.

The chain carries TRBV11-2 and TRBJ2-7; TRBD2 aligns across 16 bases. The CDR3 covers 18 residues. The germline V gene encodes CDR1 SGHAT and CDR2 FQNNGV. V lost 5 bases and J lost 4; bases outside the gene matches: 11. CDR3 bases: TGTGCCAGCAGCCCGCAGGGACTAGCGGGAGGGCCCGGGTACGAGCAGTACTTC. This codes for CASSPQGLAGGPGYEQYF.

The chain carries TRBV29-1 and TRBJ2-7; TRBD1 agrees at 8 bases. Germline V gene sequence: CDR1 SQVTM, CDR2 ANQGSEA. V was clipped by 4 bases and J by 2 bases; unmatched bases: 10. The CDR3 spans 15 residues. Here the CDR3 DNA reads TGCAGCGTTGTTCTTCCGGGACAGGTTACCTACGAGCAGTACTTC. As protein: CSVVLPGQVTYEQYF.

The chain is built from TRBV15 and TRBJ2-6, with 10 bases that match TRBD1. Germline lookup yields CDR1 LNHNV and CDR2 YYDKDF (reference sequence). J gave up 2 bases and V 8 bases, and 3 bases lay outside the gene matches. The CDR3 has 15 residues. This CDR3 reads CATGDRGTGANVLTF. The CDR3 DNA reads as TGTGCCACCGGGGACAGGGGCACTGGGGCCAACGTCCTGACTTTC.

This chain links TRBV6-1 with TRBJ2-7, with 11 bases lining up with TRBD2. Germline V lookup: CDR1 MNHNS, CDR2 SASEGT. The CDR3 sequence is 14 residues long. The V gene end was trimmed by 5 bases and the J gene end by 6 bases; junction bases not matched to a gene: 6. The CDR3 DNA reads as TGTGCCAGCAGTAGTAGCGGGGGGGTATTCGAGCAGTACTTC. It specifies CASSSSGGVFEQYF.

CDR3 region: CASRVTGPNTEAFF. CDR3 in DNA: TGTGCCAGCAGGGTGACAGGTCCGAACACTGAAGCTTTCTTT. The chain is built from TRBV6-5 and TRBJ1-1, with a tentative D call TRBD1 (6 bases). The CDR3 covers 14 residues. Germline V CDR1 and CDR2: MNHEY, SVGAGI. Trimming took 6 bases from V and 1 from J, leaving 12 bases between them.

The V call is TRBV5-1, the J call TRBJ1-2; no definite D call. This CDR3 region has 13 residues. Trimming took off 0 bases at V and 2 bases at J, with 5 bases between the two ends. Germline V CDR1 and CDR2: SGHRS, YFSETQ. The chain's CDR3 is CASSLDTNYGYTF. The CDR3 nucleotides are TGCGCCAGCAGCTTGGACACCAACTATGGCTACACCTTC.

The V gene is TRBV10-3, the J gene TRBJ2-3; D call uncertain. The germline V and J ends were trimmed by 10 bases and 2 bases, with 16 bases remaining between them. Germline CDR1 and CDR2: ENHRY and SYGVKD. There are 14 residues in the CDR3. CDR3 amino acids: CASSLLSSTDTQYF. CDR3 coding DNA: TGTGCCAGCTCCTTGCTTAGTTCCACAGATACGCAGTATTTT.

The gene calls are TRBV5-1 and TRBJ1-1; D perhaps matches TRBD1 (6 bases). CDR1 is SGHRS and CDR2 is YFSETQ in the germline V gene. The ends were cut back, 6 bases at V and 8 bases at J, with 17 bases in the middle. This CDR3 is built from 13 residues. The DNA for the CDR3 is TGCGCCAGCACCCTGGACAGAGTAACCGAAGCTTTCTTT. Translating it yields CASTLDRVTEAFF.

The V and J genes are TRBV10-3 and TRBJ1-6, with TRBD1 as a possible D gene (5 bases). The CDR3 covers 14 residues. Trimming took off 7 bases at V and 6 bases at J, with 13 bases between the two ends. Germline-derived CDR1 and CDR2 are ENHRY and SYGVKD. The CDR3 nucleotides are TGTGCCATCATCATATTGACAGTTAATTCACCCCTCCACTTT. Encoded protein: CAIIILTVNSPLHF.

This chain uses TRBV15 with TRBJ2-2; possible D gene TRBD2, 5 bases. CDR1 LNHNV and CDR2 YYDKDF come from the germline V gene (reference sequence). V shed 3 bases and J shed 3 bases, with 11 bases lying between them. CDR3 length: 15 residues. CDR3 DNA: TGTGCCACCAGCAGGGGCGGGTCCCACACCGGGGAGCTGTTTTTT. It yields the protein CATSRGGSHTGELFF.

Only a few counts were recorded for this clone. CDR3 bases: TGTGCCAGCAGCCGCCTTTTAGCTGCAAACACCGGGGAGCTGTTTTTT. It encodes CASSRLLAANTGELFF. The rearrangement uses TRBV6-4 and TRBJ2-2; no reliable D call. The CDR3 extends over 16 amino acids. The V gene's germline CDR1 is MRHNA and CDR2 SNTAGT. V lost 6 bases and J lost 2, with 16 bases in between.

This clone was seen a few times. The V gene is TRBV19, the J gene TRBJ1-2; tentative D call: TRBD1 (5 bases). Per the germline V gene, CDR1 is LNHDA and CDR2 is SQIVND (reference sequence). The V gene lost 10 bases and the J gene lost 2 bases, with 14 bases spanning the gap. This CDR3 spans 13 amino acids. This chain's CDR3 is CATSWGGNYGYTF. DNA of the CDR3: TGTGCCACCTCCTGGGGGGGGAACTATGGCTACACCTTC.

CDR3 sequence: CASSSAPGSLPRGYTF. The CDR3 bases are TGTGCCAGCAGCTCTGCTCCGGGATCCCTTCCCCGAGGCTACACCTTC. The V call is TRBV5-4, the J call TRBJ1-2; D is ambiguous. Germline CDR1 SGHNT, CDR2 YYREEE (reference sequence). The V and J ends lost 3 bases and 8 bases respectively, with 23 bases between them. The CDR3 spans 16 residues.

The chain recombines TRBV6-5 with TRBJ1-5; TRBD1 agrees at 9 bases. This CDR3 spans 16 amino acids. Germline V lookup: CDR1 MNHEY, CDR2 SVGAGI. V shed 2 bases and J 4 bases; nucleotides not matched to a gene: 6. The CDR3 is CASSYPRTGENQPQHF. CDR3 sequence (DNA): TGTGCCAGCAGTTACCCCCGGACAGGGGAAAATCAGCCCCAGCATTTT.